This section outlines one T cell receptor beta chain sequence together with its context. This entry comes from a study of brain T cells in children with intractable seizures. TCRdb's table, derived via immunoSEQ multiplex PCR, lists solely in-frame clones and lacks some. In the table there are 110,000 or so clones, around 94% of which are singletons. With 0 bases removed from V and 3 bases from J, the gap between germline ends came to 6 bases. The CDR3 covers 14 residues. The V gene's germline CDR1 is LGHNA and CDR2 YSLEER. The J gene is TRBJ1-3, the V gene TRBV4-3; maybe TRBD1 (5 bases). The starting material was peripheral blood, obtained at surgery. This TCR was sampled from a boy under two years old with hemimegalencephaly and intractable seizures. CDR3 in amino acids: CASSQEQDGNTIYF. The CDR3 region has the DNA TGCGCCAGCAGCCAAGAACAGGATGGAAACACCATATATTTT.